This T cell receptor beta chain was recorded in a study of cytomegalovirus exposure and HLA in healthy donors. Notes on the study in general: In vitro, three CMV-associated chains proved specific for CMV antigens.

This clone was counted only a few times. The target antigen is unknown. V was pared by 1 base and J by 5 bases, with 7 bases of the junction left unmatched. The germline gives CDR1 SGHTA, CDR2 FQGNSA. This CDR3 comprises 15 residues. Here immunoSEQ multiplex PCR was the method, and the copy in TCRdb shows in-frame clones only, minus some. The sample comprises about 260,000 clones, 90% of which are singletons, and just over 3% rests with the top ten. The sample comprised PBMCs. The receptor was isolated from a young woman in good health and CMV-seronegative. The chain links TRBV7-2 to TRBJ2-5, with 7 bases aligning to TRBD1. The CDR3 protein is CASSLGGTARETQYF. CDR3 DNA: TGTGCCAGCAGCTTAGGGGGGACAGCTAGGGAGACCCAGTACTTC.